What follows describes a single T cell receptor beta chain. Antigen specificity is unknown. These data originate in a study of shared clonotypes between healthy human individuals. Study-wide results and caveats: Clonotype sharing among the donors was expected to vary with sequencing depth.

Every immunoSEQ plate was one replicate of a subset's evenly spread DNA. The repertoire was sequenced with immunoSEQ multiplex PCR; TCRdb's copy has only in-frame clones and lacks some. The sample shows some 510,000 clones, around 79% of them seen only once. The source material was PBMCs. This clonotype was obtained from a woman in her forties in good health. Some clones in this sample may be carry-over from other donors' samples.

Written as DNA, the CDR3 is TGTGCCAGCAGTCCGCGAACCGGGGAGCTGTTTTTT. Its translation: CASSPRTGELFF. The gene calls are TRBV28 and TRBJ2-2, with D unresolved. V lost 5 bases and J 5 bases, leaving 6 bases between the germline ends. In germline, CDR1 is MDHEN, CDR2 SYDVKM. The CDR3 contains 12 residues.